This T cell receptor beta chain emerged from a study of shared T cell receptors in the human thymus. Here immunoSEQ multiplex PCR was the method, and the copy in TCRdb shows in-frame clones only, minus some. The data show 720,000 or so clones, approximately 83% seen once. This CDR3 is 17 amino acids long. Unmatched junction bases numbered 14, after V lost 5 bases and J lost 6 bases. From germline, CDR1 is SGHAT and CDR2 FQDESV (reference sequence). This sample also belongs to another study, concerning human thymus T cells. This second study says: Samples came from healthy Finnish infants during open corrective cardiac surgery. Resections that were taken during corrective heart surgery supplied the thymus tissue. Within thymic and blood repertoires, V and J gene usage appeared to be biased. As related research reported, thymic repertoires overlapped highly among unrelated individuals.

The V call is TRBV11-1, the J call TRBJ1-2, with 11 bases lining up with TRBD1. The specimen sequenced was thymocytes. This TCR was recovered from a girl less than two years old with a congenital heart defect. In nucleotides, the CDR3 is TGTGCCAGCAGCCCGAGAGTCAAGGACAGGGGGCCGAATGGCTACACCTTC. Protein: CASSPRVKDRGPNGYTF.